This TCR beta chain was sequenced during a study of blood T cell repertoires in COVID-19. Study-level background: From the United States, Italy and Spain came samples of acute and convalescent COVID-19. In each case, the material was cDNA or gDNA derived from T cells, B-cell-depleted T cells, or PBMCs.

The CDR3 has 15 amino acids. The trim removed 7 bases at V and 3 bases at J, leaving 8 bases unmatched. CDR1 is MNHEY, CDR2 SVGAGI, per germline. The authors' processing: Amplification of reference gene primers provided the estimated nucleated cell counts. The repertoire was sequenced with immunoSEQ multiplex PCR; TCRdb's copy has only in-frame clones and lacks some. From that table come the V and J calls and clone size; the DNA was used to work out D and trimming. The sample has about 69,000 clones, roughly 90% seen once; the top ten hold about 5%. The sequence derives from a man aged 50 to 60 with acute or convalescent COVID-19. This chain connects TRBV6-5 to TRBJ2-7; 11 bases align to TRBD1. Material: peripheral blood. DNA of the CDR3: TGTGCCAGCATCCCGGGACAGGGGGTTCGCTACGAGCAGTACTTC. As protein: CASIPGQGVRYEQYF.